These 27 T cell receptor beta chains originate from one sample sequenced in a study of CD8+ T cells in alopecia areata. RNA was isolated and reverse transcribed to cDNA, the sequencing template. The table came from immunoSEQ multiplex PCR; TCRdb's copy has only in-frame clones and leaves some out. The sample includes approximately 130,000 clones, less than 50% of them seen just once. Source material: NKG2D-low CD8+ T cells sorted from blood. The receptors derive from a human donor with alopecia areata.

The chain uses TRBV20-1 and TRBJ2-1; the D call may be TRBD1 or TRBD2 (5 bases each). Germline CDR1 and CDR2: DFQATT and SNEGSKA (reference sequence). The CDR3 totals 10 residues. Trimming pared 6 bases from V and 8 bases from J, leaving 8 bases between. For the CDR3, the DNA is TGCAGTGCGGTGGGGGATGAGCAGTTCTTC. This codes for CSAVGDEQFF.

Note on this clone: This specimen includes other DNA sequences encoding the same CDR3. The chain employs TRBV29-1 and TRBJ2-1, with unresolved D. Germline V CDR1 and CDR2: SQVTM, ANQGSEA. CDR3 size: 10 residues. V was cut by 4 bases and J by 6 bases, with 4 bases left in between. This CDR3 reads CSVGSNEQFF. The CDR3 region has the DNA TGCAGCGTTGGGAGCAATGAGCAGTTCTTC.

CDR3 sequence reads: CAWTTDRDAVYEQYF. The CDR3 DNA reads as TGTGCCTGGACGACAGATCGTGACGCAGTATACGAGCAGTACTTC. The J gene is TRBJ2-7, the V gene TRBV30; D is perhaps TRBD1 (5 bases). V was clipped by 4 bases and J by 4 bases, with 20 bases between them. CDR1 and CDR2 from the germline V gene are GTSNPN and SVGIG (reference sequence). This CDR3 comprises 15 residues.

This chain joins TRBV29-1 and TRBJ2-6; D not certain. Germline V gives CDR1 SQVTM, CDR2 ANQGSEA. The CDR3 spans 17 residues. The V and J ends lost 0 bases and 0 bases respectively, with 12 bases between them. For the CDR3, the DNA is TGCAGCGTTGAAGACTCCCTCGTGGGCTCTGGGGCCAACGTCCTGACTTTC. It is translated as CSVEDSLVGSGANVLTF.

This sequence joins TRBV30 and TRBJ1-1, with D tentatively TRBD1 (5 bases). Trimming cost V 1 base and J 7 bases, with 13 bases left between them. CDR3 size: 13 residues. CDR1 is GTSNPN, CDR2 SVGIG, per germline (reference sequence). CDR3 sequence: CAWSGGVSDEAFF. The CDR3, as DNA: TGTGCCTGGAGTGGGGGCGTATCGGATGAAGCTTTCTTT.

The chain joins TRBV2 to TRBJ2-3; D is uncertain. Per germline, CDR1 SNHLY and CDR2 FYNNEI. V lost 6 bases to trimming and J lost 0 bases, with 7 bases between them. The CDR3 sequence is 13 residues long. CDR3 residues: CASRDGSTDTQYF. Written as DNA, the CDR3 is TGTGCCAGCAGGGACGGGAGCACAGATACGCAGTATTTT.

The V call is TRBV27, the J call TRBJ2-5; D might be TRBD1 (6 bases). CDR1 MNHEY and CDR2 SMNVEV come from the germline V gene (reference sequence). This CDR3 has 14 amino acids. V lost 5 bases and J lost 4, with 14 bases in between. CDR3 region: CASSAGTHRETQYF. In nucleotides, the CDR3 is TGTGCCAGCAGTGCCGGGACACACCGAGAGACCCAGTACTTC.

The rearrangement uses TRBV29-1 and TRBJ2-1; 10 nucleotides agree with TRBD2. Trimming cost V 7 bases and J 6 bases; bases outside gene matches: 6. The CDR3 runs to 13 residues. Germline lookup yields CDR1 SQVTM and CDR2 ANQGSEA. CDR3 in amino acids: CSAWEREGNEQFF. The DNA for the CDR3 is TGCAGCGCATGGGAGCGGGAGGGCAATGAGCAGTTCTTC.

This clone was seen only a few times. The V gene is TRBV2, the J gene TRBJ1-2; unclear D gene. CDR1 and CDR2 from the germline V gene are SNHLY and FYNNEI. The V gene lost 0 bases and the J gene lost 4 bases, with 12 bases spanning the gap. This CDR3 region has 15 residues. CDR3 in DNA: TGTGCCAGCAGTGAAGCTGAGGAGATTCTCTATGGCTACACCTTC. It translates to CASSEAEEILYGYTF.

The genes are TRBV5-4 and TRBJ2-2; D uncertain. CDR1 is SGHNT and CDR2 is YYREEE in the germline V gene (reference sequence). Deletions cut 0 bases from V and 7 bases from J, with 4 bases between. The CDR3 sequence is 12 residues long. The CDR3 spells CASSLAGGELFF. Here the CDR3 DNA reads TGTGCCAGCAGCTTGGCGGGCGGGGAGCTGTTTTTT.

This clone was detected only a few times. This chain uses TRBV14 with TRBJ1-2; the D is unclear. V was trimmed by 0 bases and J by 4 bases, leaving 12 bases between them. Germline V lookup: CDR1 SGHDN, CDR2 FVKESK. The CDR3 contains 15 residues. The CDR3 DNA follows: TGTGCCAGCAGCCAAGACGCAGCCGGGATCTATGGCTACACCTTC. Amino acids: CASSQDAAGIYGYTF.

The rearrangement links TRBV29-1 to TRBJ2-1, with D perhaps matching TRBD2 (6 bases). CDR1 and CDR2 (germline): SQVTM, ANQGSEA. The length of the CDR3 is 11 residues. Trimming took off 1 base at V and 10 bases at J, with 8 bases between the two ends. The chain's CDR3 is CSVEGRAEQFF. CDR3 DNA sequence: TGCAGCGTTGAAGGGAGGGCGGAGCAGTTCTTC.

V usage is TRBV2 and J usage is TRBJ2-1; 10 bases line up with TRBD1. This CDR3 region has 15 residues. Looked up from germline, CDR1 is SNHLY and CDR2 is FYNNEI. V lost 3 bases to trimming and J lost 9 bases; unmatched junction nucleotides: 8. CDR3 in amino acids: CASSERDRGGSEQFF. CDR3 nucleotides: TGTGCCAGCAGTGAGCGGGACAGGGGTGGAAGTGAGCAGTTCTTC.

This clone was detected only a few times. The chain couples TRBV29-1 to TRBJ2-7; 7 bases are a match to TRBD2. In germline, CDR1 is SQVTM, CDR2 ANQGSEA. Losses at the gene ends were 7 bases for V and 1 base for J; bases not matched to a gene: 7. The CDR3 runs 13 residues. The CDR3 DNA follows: TGCAGCGCCCGGGGAGGGATATCCTACGAGCAGTACTTC. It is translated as CSARGGISYEQYF.

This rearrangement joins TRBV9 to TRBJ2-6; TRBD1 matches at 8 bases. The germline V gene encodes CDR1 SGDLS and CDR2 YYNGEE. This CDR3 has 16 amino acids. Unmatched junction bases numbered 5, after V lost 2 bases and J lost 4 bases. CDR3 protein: CASSVTDRAGANVLTF. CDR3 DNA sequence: TGTGCCAGCAGCGTTACGGACAGGGCAGGGGCCAACGTCCTGACTTTC.

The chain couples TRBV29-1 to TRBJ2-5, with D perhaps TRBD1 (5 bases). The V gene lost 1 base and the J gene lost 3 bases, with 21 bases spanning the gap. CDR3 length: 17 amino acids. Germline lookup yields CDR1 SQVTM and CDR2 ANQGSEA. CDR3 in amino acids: CSVEGVEGAHLEETQYF. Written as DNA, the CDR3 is TGCAGCGTTGAAGGCGTGGAAGGGGCGCACCTCGAAGAGACCCAGTACTTC.

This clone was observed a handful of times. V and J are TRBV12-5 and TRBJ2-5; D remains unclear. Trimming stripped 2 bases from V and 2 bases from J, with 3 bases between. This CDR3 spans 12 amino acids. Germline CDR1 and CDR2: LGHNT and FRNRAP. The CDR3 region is CASGLMQETQYF. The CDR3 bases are TGTGCTAGTGGTTTGATGCAAGAGACCCAGTACTTC.

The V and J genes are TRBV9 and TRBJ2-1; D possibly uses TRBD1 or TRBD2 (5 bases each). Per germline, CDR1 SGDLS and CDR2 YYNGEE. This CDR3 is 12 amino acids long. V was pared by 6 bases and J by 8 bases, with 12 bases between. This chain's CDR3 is CASTPGTDEQFF. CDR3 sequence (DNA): TGTGCCAGCACCCCCGGGACCGATGAGCAGTTCTTC.

The CDR3 loop reads CASSSIINEQFF. DNA of the CDR3: TGTGCCAGCAGTTCGATTATCAATGAGCAGTTCTTC. The chain carries TRBV28 and TRBJ2-1; D unresolved. Germline CDR1 reads MDHEN; CDR2 reads SYDVKM. V lost 4 bases and J lost 6, with 7 bases in between. The CDR3 loop spans 12 amino acids.

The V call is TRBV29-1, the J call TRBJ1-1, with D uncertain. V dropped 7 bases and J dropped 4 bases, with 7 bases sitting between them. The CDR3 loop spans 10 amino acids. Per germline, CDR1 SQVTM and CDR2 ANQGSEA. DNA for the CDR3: TGCAGCGCCGAGATCACTGAAGCTTTCTTT. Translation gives CSAEITEAFF.

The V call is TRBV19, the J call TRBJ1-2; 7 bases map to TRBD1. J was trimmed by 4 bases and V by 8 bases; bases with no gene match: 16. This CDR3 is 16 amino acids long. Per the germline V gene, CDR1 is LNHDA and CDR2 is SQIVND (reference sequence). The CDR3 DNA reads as TGTGCCAGTCAACCAGGGACAGACGATCACCCCTATGGCTACACCTTC. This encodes CASQPGTDDHPYGYTF.

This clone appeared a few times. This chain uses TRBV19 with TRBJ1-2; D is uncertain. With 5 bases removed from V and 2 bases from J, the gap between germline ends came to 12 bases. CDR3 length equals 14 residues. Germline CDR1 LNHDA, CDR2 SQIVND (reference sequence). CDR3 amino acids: CASSSPSKNYGYTF. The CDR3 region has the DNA TGTGCCAGTAGTTCCCCCTCAAAGAACTATGGCTACACCTTC.

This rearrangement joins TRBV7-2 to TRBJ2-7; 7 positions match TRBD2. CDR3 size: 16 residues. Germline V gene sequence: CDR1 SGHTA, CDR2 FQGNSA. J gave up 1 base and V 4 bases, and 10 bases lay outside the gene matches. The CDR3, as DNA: TGTGCCAGCAGCTCCCCCCTACTCGGGGGGTCCTACGAGCAGTACTTC. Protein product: CASSSPLLGGSYEQYF.

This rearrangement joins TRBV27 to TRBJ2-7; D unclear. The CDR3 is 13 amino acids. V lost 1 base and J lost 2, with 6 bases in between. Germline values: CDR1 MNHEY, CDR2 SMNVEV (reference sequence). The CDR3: CASSLFAAYEQYF. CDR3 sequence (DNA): TGTGCCAGCAGTTTATTCGCCGCCTACGAGCAGTACTTC.

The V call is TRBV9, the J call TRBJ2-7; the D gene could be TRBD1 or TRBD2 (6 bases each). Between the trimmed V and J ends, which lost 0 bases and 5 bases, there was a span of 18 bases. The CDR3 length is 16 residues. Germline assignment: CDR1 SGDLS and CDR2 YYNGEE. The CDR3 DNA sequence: TGTGCCAGCAGCGTAGGGGGGGCCAACCTGCCCCACGAGCAGTACTTC. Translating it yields CASSVGGANLPHEQYF. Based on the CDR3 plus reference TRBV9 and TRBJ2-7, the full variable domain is DSGVTQTPKHLITATGQRVTLRCSPRSGDLSVYWYQQSLDQGLQFLIQYYNGEERAKGNILERFSAQQFPDLHSELNLSSLELGDSALYFCASSVGGANLPHEQYFGPGTRLTVT.

CDR3 nucleotides: TGTGCCAGCCACCGGGACACCCACTACGAGCAGTACTTC. As protein: CASHRDTHYEQYF. This sequence joins TRBV6-6 and TRBJ2-7; D may be TRBD1 (6 bases). Trimming removed 8 bases at V and 3 bases at J, with 14 bases between. Germline V gene sequence: CDR1 MNHNY, CDR2 SVGAGI (reference sequence). The CDR3 runs to 13 residues.

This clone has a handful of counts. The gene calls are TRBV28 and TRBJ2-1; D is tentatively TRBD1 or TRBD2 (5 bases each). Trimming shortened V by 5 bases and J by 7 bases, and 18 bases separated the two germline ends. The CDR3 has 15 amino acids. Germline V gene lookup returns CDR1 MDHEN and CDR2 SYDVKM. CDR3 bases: TGTGCCAGCAGTGCCCGGGACGAGATGGGAAATGAGCAGTTCTTC. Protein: CASSARDEMGNEQFF.